A single sample is the source of the 20 T cell receptor beta chains below, sequenced in a study of T cell clones after liver transplantation. Alloreactive TCRbeta sequences came from sequencing proliferating CFSE-low cells in the MLR. These TCRs' antigens remain unknown. Profiled with immunoSEQ multiplex PCR; TCRdb holds only in-frame clones, not every one. The sample comprises several thousand clones, around 27% of which are singletons, and around 14% rests with the top ten. The sequencing input was CD4+ T cells from cultured PBMCs. These receptors were obtained from a human patient who received a liver transplant. The graft donor may be the source of some T cells.

The chain joins TRBV29-1 to TRBJ2-1; D perhaps matches TRBD2 (6 bases). Trimming cost V 7 bases and J 9 bases, with 22 bases left between them. The CDR3 length is 14 residues. CDR1 is SQVTM and CDR2 is ANQGSEA in the germline V gene. The CDR3 region is CSATGQPVGGEQFF. The CDR3 nucleotides read TGCAGCGCCACAGGACAACCAGTGGGGGGTGAGCAGTTCTTC.

The chain joins TRBV4-2 to TRBJ2-3; 10 bases line up with TRBD2. The germline gives CDR1 LGHNA, CDR2 YNFKEQ. This CDR3 region has 20 residues. The J segment lost 4 bases and the V segment lost 1 base, leaving 17 bases of the junction unmatched. CDR3 protein: CASSQVIGLAGVMSADTQYF. DNA of the CDR3: TGTGCCAGCAGCCAAGTGATAGGGCTAGCGGGGGTCATGAGCGCAGATACGCAGTATTTT.

This rearrangement joins TRBV7-2 to TRBJ2-7; D unclear. V was pared by 7 bases and J by 0 bases, with 16 bases between. Germline CDR1 and CDR2: SGHTA and FQGNSA. CDR3 length: 15 amino acids. The CDR3 nucleotides are TGTGCCAGCACCTTTTCCGCTACCGGCTCCTACGAGCAGTACTTC. As protein: CASTFSATGSYEQYF.

This clone was observed a handful of times. The chain has TRBV6-1 and TRBJ2-3, with D hard to call. The CDR3 has 13 amino acids. The germline V and J ends were trimmed by 10 bases and 5 bases, with 16 bases remaining between them. Germline assignment: CDR1 MNHNS and CDR2 SASEGT. The CDR3 reads CATAPDGQDTQYF. The DNA of the CDR3 is TGTGCCACGGCCCCGGATGGGCAAGATACGCAGTATTTT.

This clone has just a few counts. This chain uses TRBV25-1 with TRBJ1-1; a possible D gene is TRBD1 (5 bases). This CDR3 region has 13 residues. Germline V gene sequence: CDR1 MGHDK, CDR2 SYGVNS. The V end was cut by 11 bases, the J end by 5 bases, with 18 bases between. CDR3 loop: CAVIQDAPTEAFF. CDR3 bases: TGTGCCGTTATACAGGATGCGCCGACTGAAGCTTTCTTT.

This chain uses TRBV11-1 with TRBJ1-4; D possibly corresponds to TRBD1 (5 bases). This CDR3 has 13 residues. Germline V CDR1 and CDR2: SGHAT, FQDESV (reference sequence). Trimming shortened V by 2 bases and J by 8 bases, and 9 bases separated the two germline ends. The CDR3 DNA follows: TGTGCCAGCAGCTTATTAAGGGGCGAAAAACTGTTTTTT. Residues: CASSLLRGEKLFF.

The chain couples TRBV5-6 to TRBJ1-6, with unresolved D. The V gene lost 1 base and the J gene lost 9 bases, with 14 bases spanning the gap. The CDR3 is 15 amino acids. Germline CDR1 is SGHDT and CDR2 is YYEEEE. The CDR3 loop is CASSLYGDSSSPLHF. The CDR3 DNA reads TGTGCCAGCAGCTTGTACGGGGATAGTAGTTCACCCCTCCACTTT.

The sample holds a few counts of this clone. V gene TRBV9 combines with J gene TRBJ2-5, with D perhaps TRBD1 (5 bases). CDR1 SGDLS and CDR2 YYNGEE come from the germline V gene. The germline V and J ends were trimmed by 3 bases and 5 bases, with 17 bases remaining between them. CDR3 size: 15 residues. For the CDR3, the DNA is TGTGCCAGCAGCGCAGACGCCAGGGTAGGGGAGACCCAGTACTTC. Translated, it gives CASSADARVGETQYF.

This clone was counted between two and nine times. V and J are TRBV10-3 and TRBJ2-2; possible D gene TRBD1, 6 bases. The CDR3 extends over 14 amino acids. The germline V gene has CDR1 ENHRY and CDR2 SYGVKD. Trimming removed 11 bases from V and 7 bases from J, with 20 bases in between. The CDR3 protein is CASGAGNEVGELFF. The DNA for the CDR3 is TGTGCCTCAGGGGCAGGGAATGAGGTCGGGGAGCTGTTTTTT.

By share, this clone counts as medium-sized. Here the CDR3 DNA reads TGTGCCAGCAGTGCCCGGAGGGGGGCAGATACGCAGTATTTT. Protein sequence: CASSARRGADTQYF. This chain connects TRBV2 to TRBJ2-3; D is possibly TRBD1 or TRBD2 (6 bases each). Germline assignment: CDR1 SNHLY and CDR2 FYNNEI. The CDR3 contains 14 residues. Trimming shortened V by 4 bases and J by 4 bases, and 12 bases separated the two germline ends. Combining the CDR3 with reference TRBV2 and TRBJ2-3 gives the whole variable domain EPEVTQTPSHQVTQMGQEVILRCVPISNHLYFYWYRQILGQKVEFLVSFYNNEISEKSEIFDDQFSVERPDGSNFTLKIRSTKLEDSAMYFCASSARRGADTQYFGPGTRLTVL.

CDR3 in DNA: TGTGCCAGCAGTTTATCTCGGGGACAGGGGGTAACCGGGGAGCTGTTTTTT. The encoded protein is CASSLSRGQGVTGELFF. The V call is TRBV27, the J call TRBJ2-2, with 11 bases aligning to TRBD1. Germline CDR1 MNHEY, CDR2 SMNVEV (reference sequence). J lost 5 bases, V lost 0 bases, and 5 bases had no gene match. The CDR3 sequence is 17 residues long.

This clone is medium-sized in the sample. The chain combines TRBV7-3 with TRBJ1-1, with no clear D. Germline V CDR1 and CDR2: SGHTA, FQGTGA. Trimming left V 5 bases short and J 8 bases short, with 12 bases between. The CDR3 extends over 12 amino acids. CDR3 nucleotides: TGTGCCAGCAGCCGCCCCGGAAGCGAAGCTTTCTTT. As protein: CASSRPGSEAFF.

A few counts support this clone. As the CDR3 is not closed by the conserved phenylalanine or tryptophan, this likely results from a read error. The V and J genes are TRBV29-1 and TRBJ1-2, with a weak D call TRBD1 (5 bases). The germline CDR1 and CDR2 sequences are SQVTM and ANQGSEA. V lost 8 bases and J 8 bases, leaving 24 bases between the germline ends. CDR3 size: 14 residues. CDR3 residues: CSTELGGDPIGYTL. For the CDR3, the DNA is TGCAGCACTGAATTGGGGGGGGATCCTATCGGCTACACCCTC.

This chain connects TRBV28 to TRBJ2-2, with D hard to call. This CDR3 is built from 13 residues. Germline V gives CDR1 MDHEN, CDR2 SYDVKM. Trimming took 4 bases from V and 1 from J, leaving 4 bases between them. CDR3: CASSYQNTGELFF. For the CDR3, the DNA is TGTGCCAGCAGTTATCAGAACACCGGGGAGCTGTTTTTT.

The chain is built from TRBV28 and TRBJ2-1, with 12 bases that match TRBD2. Germline values: CDR1 MDHEN, CDR2 SYDVKM. This CDR3 comprises 18 residues. V lost 9 bases and J lost 9; bases outside the gene matches: 21. DNA of the CDR3: TGTGCCAGTAGTCTAGTTAGAATGCTAGCGGGAGGGTCGGGTGAGCAGTTCTTC. Amino acids: CASSLVRMLAGGSGEQFF.

The chain links TRBV5-1 to TRBJ1-2; 8 bases line up with TRBD1. The CDR3 spans 16 residues. Per the germline V gene, CDR1 is SGHRS and CDR2 is YFSETQ. Losses at the gene ends were 0 bases for V and 7 bases for J; bases not matched to a gene: 11. In nucleotides, the CDR3 is TGCGCCAGCAGCTTGGGCCTAGAGACAGGGGTAGGTGGCTACACCTTC. It encodes CASSLGLETGVGGYTF.

This clone was detected a few times. This chain uses TRBV7-2 with TRBJ2-7, with D perhaps matching TRBD1 or TRBD2 (5 bases each). Trimming pared 1 base from V and 2 bases from J, leaving 18 bases between. Germline values: CDR1 SGHTA, CDR2 FQGNSA. The CDR3 spans 17 residues. DNA for the CDR3: TGTGCCAGCAGCTTAGGGGCCCCCTCAGGGACCCCCTACGAGCAGTACTTC. Translated: CASSLGAPSGTPYEQYF.

The V and J genes are TRBV4-3 and TRBJ2-7; 11 bases fit TRBD2. Germline CDR1 reads LGHNA; CDR2 reads YSLEER. The CDR3 is 15 residues long. The ends lost 3 bases at V and 2 bases at J; junction bases unmatched: 3. CDR3 DNA: TGCGCCAGCAGCCAGCAACTAGCGGGAGCCTACGAGCAGTACTTC. This codes for CASSQQLAGAYEQYF.

The table lists this clone with a few counts. The CDR3 sequence: CASSPGDNYGYTF. CDR3 DNA: TGCGCCAGTAGCCCGGGGGATAACTATGGCTACACCTTC. The chain joins TRBV5-1 to TRBJ1-2; weak D call: TRBD1 (5 bases). There are 13 residues in the CDR3. In germline, CDR1 is SGHRS, CDR2 YFSETQ. The V end was cut by 8 bases, the J end by 1 base, with 12 bases between. Full variable domain (outside the CDR3, taken from reference TRBV5-1 and TRBJ1-2): KAGVTQTPRYLIKTRGQQVTLSCSPISGHRSVSWYQQTPGQGLQFLFEYFSETQRNKGNFPGRFSGRQFSNSRSEMNVSTLELGDSALYLCASSPGDNYGYTFGSGTRLTVV.

The V call is TRBV11-2, the J call TRBJ2-5; D remains ambiguous. The germline V gene has CDR1 SGHAT and CDR2 FQNNGV. V lost 2 bases and J lost 2, with 9 bases in between. The CDR3 covers 14 residues. The DNA for the CDR3 is TGTGCCAGCAGCTTATTGCCCCTGCAAGAGACCCAGTACTTC. It codes for CASSLLPLQETQYF.